This T cell receptor (beta chain) stems from a study of glioma-infiltrating T cells after dendritic cell vaccination. Up to 2 ug genomic DNA was used for TCRB CDR3 amplification. Profiling relied on immunoSEQ multiplex PCR, and the TCRdb table lists in-frame clones only, not all of them. The data show 75,000 to 85,000 clones, over 75% seen once. CDR1 SGDLS and CDR2 YYNGEE come from the germline V gene. The ends were cut back, 6 bases at V and 6 bases at J, with 13 bases in the middle. This CDR3 has 13 residues. The time point denotes: after dendritic cell vaccination, including at tumor progression/relapse.

The source of this sequence is a human donor with glioblastoma. The sequences come from blood, collected after dendritic cell vaccination. This chain links TRBV9 with TRBJ2-1; TRBD2 might be the D (7 bases). The DNA for the CDR3 is TGTGCCAGCAAAGGGGGAGGGGGCAATGAGCAGTTCTTC. Its translation: CASKGGGGNEQFF.